This is a list of T cell receptor beta chains from one sample in a study of OX40 agonist ivuxolimab in advanced cancers. Assay: immunoSEQ multiplex PCR; the TCRdb copy retains only in-frame clones and omits some. The sample records 80,000 to 100,000 clones, approximately 91% being singletons. The specimen was CD4+ or CD8+ T cells sorted from blood, collected in a trial of the OX40 agonist ivuxolimab. The source of these receptors is an adult with an advanced solid tumor such as melanoma, head and neck, liver or kidney cancer. The CDR3 runs from the conserved cysteine through the conserved F or W. D genes are given only for firm matches. The size of a clone is reported for some rows only, either as once, few or many, or as a class for expanded clones.

abundance: NA; d_gene: TRBD2; v_gene: TRBV5-1; j_gene: TRBJ2-7; CDR3aa: CASSLGGAGGPEQYF; CDR3nt: TGCGCCAGCAGCTTGGGCGGAGCGGGAGGACCTGAGCAGTACTTC
abundance: NA; d_gene: NA; v_gene: TRBV19; j_gene: TRBJ2-4; CDR3aa: CATGSLIQYF; CDR3nt: TGTGCCACCGGGTCGCTAATTCAGTACTTC
abundance: NA; d_gene: NA; v_gene: TRBV14; j_gene: TRBJ2-1; CDR3aa: CASSQVLMGGSYNEQFF; CDR3nt: TGTGCCAGCAGCCAAGTGCTCATGGGAGGCTCCTACAATGAGCAGTTCTTC
abundance: NA; d_gene: TRBD1; v_gene: TRBV7-6; j_gene: TRBJ1-1; CDR3aa: CASSLEGQGQGKAFF; CDR3nt: TGTGCCAGCAGCTTAGAGGGCCAGGGACAGGGGAAAGCTTTCTTT
abundance: once; d_gene: TRBD1; v_gene: TRBV5-1; j_gene: TRBJ1-2; CDR3aa: CASSLGQGSNYGYTF; CDR3nt: TGCGCCAGCAGCTTGGGACAGGGAAGTAACTATGGCTACACCTTC
abundance: NA; d_gene: TRBD2; v_gene: TRBV5-8; j_gene: TRBJ2-1; CDR3aa: CASTSGSGSTIEQFF; CDR3nt: TGTGCCAGCACCTCCGGGAGCGGGAGTACGATTGAGCAGTTCTTC
abundance: NA; d_gene: NA; v_gene: TRBV27; j_gene: TRBJ1-6; CDR3aa: CASSLNSFNSPLHF; CDR3nt: TGTGCCAGCAGTTTAAACAGTTTTAATTCACCCCTCCACTTT
abundance: NA; d_gene: TRBD1; v_gene: TRBV6-4; j_gene: TRBJ1-1; CDR3aa: CASRRDRMNTEAFF; CDR3nt: TGTGCCAGCAGACGGGACAGGATGAACACTGAAGCTTTCTTT
abundance: NA; d_gene: NA; v_gene: TRBV27; j_gene: TRBJ2-2; CDR3aa: CASSLYDGPTGELFF; CDR3nt: TGTGCCAGCAGTTTATATGACGGGCCCACCGGGGAGCTGTTTTTT
abundance: few; d_gene: TRBD2; v_gene: TRBV5-5; j_gene: TRBJ2-1; CDR3aa: CASSLGGLAGVNEQFF; CDR3nt: TGTGCCAGCAGCTTGGGGGGACTAGCGGGAGTCAATGAGCAGTTCTTC
abundance: NA; d_gene: NA; v_gene: TRBV4-3; j_gene: TRBJ2-4; CDR3aa: CASSQEGGEAWAKNIQYF; CDR3nt: TGCGCCAGCAGCCAAGAAGGGGGAGAGGCCTGGGCCAAAAACATTCAGTACTTC
abundance: few; d_gene: NA; v_gene: TRBV5-6; j_gene: TRBJ1-1; CDR3aa: CASSGGAGRTEAFF; CDR3nt: TGTGCCAGCAGCGGGGGCGCAGGGAGGACTGAAGCTTTCTTT
abundance: NA; d_gene: TRBD1; v_gene: TRBV5-1; j_gene: TRBJ2-2; CDR3aa: CASSLRWDRGGTGELFF; CDR3nt: TGCGCCAGCAGCTTGCGATGGGACAGGGGTGGCACCGGGGAGCTGTTTTTT
abundance: NA; d_gene: NA; v_gene: TRBV11-2; j_gene: TRBJ1-3; CDR3aa: CASSPRGLLIRDSGNTIYF; CDR3nt: TGTGCCAGCAGCCCTAGGGGCCTTCTCATACGTGACTCTGGAAACACCATATATTTT
abundance: NA; d_gene: TRBD1; v_gene: TRBV2; j_gene: TRBJ1-4; CDR3aa: CASRGTGAEKLFF; CDR3nt: TGTGCCAGCAGAGGGACAGGGGCTGAAAAACTGTTTTTT
abundance: NA; d_gene: NA; v_gene: TRBV28; j_gene: TRBJ1-5; CDR3aa: CASSFARTAGLKPQHF; CDR3nt: TGTGCCAGCAGTTTCGCCAGGACAGCCGGTTTAAAGCCCCAGCATTTT
abundance: NA; d_gene: TRBD1; v_gene: TRBV11-1; j_gene: TRBJ2-2; CDR3aa: CASSLRTGETGELFF; CDR3nt: TGTGCCAGCAGCTTAAGGACAGGGGAAACCGGGGAGCTGTTTTTT
abundance: NA; d_gene: TRBD2; v_gene: TRBV29-1; j_gene: TRBJ2-5; CDR3aa: CSVERLAGETQYF; CDR3nt: TGCAGCGTTGAGAGGCTAGCGGGTGAGACCCAGTACTTC
abundance: NA; d_gene: NA; v_gene: TRBV7-2; j_gene: TRBJ1-4; CDR3aa: CASSLDLEKLFF; CDR3nt: TGTGCCAGCAGCTTAGACCTTGAAAAACTGTTTTTT
abundance: NA; d_gene: NA; v_gene: TRBV7-2; j_gene: TRBJ2-3; CDR3aa: CASSSMWGSTDTQYF; CDR3nt: TGTGCCAGCAGCTCCATGTGGGGCAGCACAGATACGCAGTATTTT
abundance: NA; d_gene: TRBD1; v_gene: TRBV6-6; j_gene: TRBJ1-2; CDR3aa: CASSPQGARGYTF; CDR3nt: TGTGCCAGCAGCCCACAGGGGGCGAGGGGCTACACCTTC
abundance: NA; d_gene: NA; v_gene: TRBV19; j_gene: TRBJ1-1; CDR3aa: CASTRRGKTEAFF; CDR3nt: TGTGCCAGTACTAGGCGAGGGAAAACTGAAGCTTTCTTT
abundance: NA; d_gene: TRBD2; v_gene: TRBV10-3; j_gene: TRBJ2-7; CDR3aa: CATYNSGRADEQYF; CDR3nt: TGTGCCACCTATAATAGCGGGAGGGCCGACGAGCAGTACTTC
abundance: NA; d_gene: NA; v_gene: TRBV2; j_gene: TRBJ2-5; CDR3aa: CASRGIGGTQTQYF; CDR3nt: TGTGCCAGCAGGGGCATTGGAGGGACGCAGACCCAGTACTTC
abundance: NA; d_gene: NA; v_gene: TRBV29-1; j_gene: TRBJ1-2; CDR3aa: CSVDLDSNYGYTF; CDR3nt: TGCAGCGTAGATTTGGACAGTAACTATGGCTACACCTTC
abundance: few; d_gene: NA; v_gene: TRBV5-8; j_gene: TRBJ1-5; CDR3aa: CASSFGYRDQPQHF; CDR3nt: TGTGCCAGCAGCTTCGGTTACAGGGATCAGCCCCAGCATTTT
abundance: NA; d_gene: NA; v_gene: TRBV2; j_gene: TRBJ1-1; CDR3aa: CASSGAMNTEAFF; CDR3nt: TGTGCCAGCAGTGGAGCCATGAACACTGAAGCTTTCTTT